The 21 T cell receptor beta chains listed next were all sequenced from one sample in a study of shared clonotypes between healthy human individuals. TCRdb keeps only in-frame clones here, not all; method: immunoSEQ multiplex PCR. The data contain over 1.4 million clones, about 96% of them singletons. The sample comprised naive CD4+ T cells sorted from blood. Subset meaning: CD45RA+ positively selected. These receptors came from a man aged 25-45 years in good health.

J is TRBJ2-2 and V is TRBV11-3, with D unresolved. CDR3 length: 13 residues. Germline V gene data show CDR1 as SGHNT and CDR2 as YENEEA. V was shortened by 4 bases and J by 1 base, with 4 bases between the two germline ends. CDR3 sequence: CASSSWNTGELFF. Written as DNA, the CDR3 is TGTGCCAGCAGCTCATGGAACACCGGGGAGCTGTTTTTT. Full variable domain (rest looked up from reference TRBV11-3 and TRBJ2-2): EAGVVQSPRYKIIEKKQPVAFWCNPISGHNTLYWYLQNLGQGPELLIRYENEEAVDDSQLPKDRFSAERLKGVDSTLKIQPAELGDSAVYLCASSSWNTGELFFGEGSRLTVL.

The J gene is TRBJ1-4, the V gene TRBV6-1; TRBD1 is a possible D gene (5 bases). V was pared by 7 bases and J by 5 bases, with 14 bases between. This CDR3 is built from 14 residues. CDR1 and CDR2 from the germline V gene are MNHNS and SASEGT. The DNA of the CDR3 is TGTGCCAGCATGAGGGACGGGTCAAATGAAAAACTGTTTTTT. Translation: CASMRDGSNEKLFF.

The chain employs TRBV5-1 and TRBJ2-3, with TRBD2 matching over 9 bases. From germline, CDR1 is SGHRS and CDR2 YFSETQ. V was pared by 6 bases and J by 4 bases, with 12 bases of the junction left unmatched. The CDR3 consists of 16 residues. The CDR3 DNA is TGCGCCAGCAACCAACTGACTAGCGGTAATTCAGATACGCAGTATTTT. Amino acid sequence: CASNQLTSGNSDTQYF.

V and J are TRBV18 and TRBJ2-1; 10 bases align to TRBD2. Germline V lookup: CDR1 KGHSH, CDR2 LQKENI. After removal of 5 bases from V and 0 bases from J, the junction contained 4 bases not matched to a gene. This CDR3 contains 16 residues. CDR3 in amino acids: CASSTRTSGSYNEQFF. CDR3 in DNA: TGTGCCAGCTCAACCCGGACTAGCGGCTCCTACAATGAGCAGTTCTTC.

The chain combines TRBV15 with TRBJ2-7; 7 bases fit TRBD2. This CDR3 spans 14 amino acids. Germline V CDR1 and CDR2: LNHNV, YYDKDF (reference sequence). With V trimmed by 3 bases and J by 3 bases, 5 bases remained unmatched. This chain's CDR3 is CATSRGGYGYEQYF. The DNA for the CDR3 is TGTGCCACCAGCAGGGGGGGGTACGGCTACGAGCAGTACTTC.

The rearrangement joins TRBV6-5 to TRBJ2-7; 8 nucleotides line up with TRBD1. Trimming cost V 2 bases and J 7 bases; bases outside gene matches: 4. The CDR3 length is 13 residues. Germline V gene lookup returns CDR1 MNHEY and CDR2 SVGAGI. CDR3 amino acids: CASSYDRGWEQYF. The CDR3 DNA reads as TGTGCCAGCAGTTACGACAGGGGTTGGGAGCAGTACTTC.

This clone was recorded once. The chain joins TRBV27 to TRBJ2-3; D tentatively fits TRBD1 or TRBD2 (6 bases each). The CDR3 runs to 17 residues. CDR1 and CDR2 (germline): MNHEY, SMNVEV (reference sequence). V lost 8 bases and J 1 base, leaving 22 bases between the germline ends. The CDR3 region is CASSGSRRRGGTDTQYF. Here the CDR3 DNA reads TGTGCCAGCTCCGGATCCCGCCGAAGGGGGGGCACAGATACGCAGTATTTT.

The V call is TRBV30, the J call TRBJ2-7, with D possibly TRBD1 on 6 matching bases. CDR3 length: 14 amino acids. Deletions cut 2 bases from V and 0 bases from J, with 11 bases between. Germline CDR1 reads GTSNPN; CDR2 reads SVGIG (reference sequence). The CDR3 bases are TGTGCCTGGAGTCAGCAGGGGAGCTCCTACGAGCAGTACTTC. It yields the protein CAWSQQGSSYEQYF. Full variable domain (missing parts from reference TRBV30 and TRBJ2-7): SQTIHQWPATLVQPVGSPLSLECTVEGTSNPNLYWYRQAAGRGLQLLFYSVGIGQISSEVPQNLSASRPQDRQFILSSKKLLLSDSGFYLCAWSQQGSSYEQYFGPGTRLTVT.

J is TRBJ1-2 and V is TRBV5-4, with 10 positions matching TRBD1. With 4 bases clipped from V and 6 bases from J, the junction kept 9 bases outside the gene matches. CDR1 is SGHNT and CDR2 is YYREEE in the germline V gene (reference sequence). The CDR3 extends over 15 amino acids. The CDR3 DNA reads as TGTGCCAGCAGCGCGGGACAGGGGAGAGGGGATGGCTACACCTTC. Its translation: CASSAGQGRGDGYTF.

This chain links TRBV18 with TRBJ2-7, with D perhaps TRBD2 (5 bases). Per the germline V gene, CDR1 is KGHSH and CDR2 is LQKENI. V shed 2 bases and J shed 6 bases, with 17 bases lying between them. This CDR3 spans 15 amino acids. The CDR3 reads CASSPSGLSGSEQYF. DNA for the CDR3: TGTGCCAGCTCACCAAGCGGCCTTTCAGGATCCGAGCAGTACTTC.

This rearrangement joins TRBV10-3 to TRBJ2-7, with 8 bases aligning to TRBD1. Germline assignment: CDR1 ENHRY and CDR2 SYGVKD. The length of the CDR3 is 15 residues. V lost 7 bases to trimming and J lost 3 bases; unmatched junction nucleotides: 11. The CDR3 here is CAIKKGQVWDYEQYF. The CDR3 region has the DNA TGTGCCATCAAAAAGGGACAGGTTTGGGACTACGAGCAGTACTTC.

The gene calls are TRBV28 and TRBJ1-1; D unresolved. Germline V gene lookup returns CDR1 MDHEN and CDR2 SYDVKM. The CDR3 is 12 amino acids. V lost 9 bases and J lost 3, with 11 bases in between. CDR3 residues: CASFSGYTEAFF. In DNA, the CDR3 is TGTGCCAGTTTCAGCGGGTACACTGAAGCTTTCTTT.

The V call is TRBV7-5, the J call TRBJ1-4; TRBD1, as called in the table, went unchecked against the DNA. TRBV7-5 is described as a pseudogene. The CDR3 extends over 14 amino acids. DNA for the CDR3: TGTGTCAGAAGTTTCAGGGGACATCCGGAAAAACTGTTTTTT. Its translation is CVRSFRGHPEKLFF.

About this clone: At one end, the junction sequence differs from germline, possibly due to a read error. This chain uses TRBV5-8 with TRBJ1-5; 9 bases match TRBD1. CDR3 length: 12 amino acids. Germline CDR1 and CDR2: SGHTS and YDEGEE. The CDR3 sequence is CATGQGPFSSYF. CDR3 bases: TGTGCCACCGGACAGGGGCCCTTTTCTTCGTATTTT.

This chain uses TRBV5-4 with TRBJ2-1; TRBD1 matches 9 bases. The CDR3 is 15 amino acids. Per the germline V gene, CDR1 is SGHNT and CDR2 is YYREEE (reference sequence). J lost 6 bases, V lost 3 bases, and 7 bases had no gene match. This CDR3 is CASSSRDRVFNEQFF. The CDR3, as DNA: TGTGCCAGCAGCTCCCGGGACAGGGTGTTCAATGAGCAGTTCTTC.

The chain combines TRBV18 with TRBJ2-2, with D possibly TRBD1 on 5 matching bases. V was pared by 2 bases and J by 3 bases, with 13 bases between. The CDR3 is 16 amino acids. The germline V gene encodes CDR1 KGHSH and CDR2 LQKENI. CDR3 sequence (DNA): TGTGCCAGCTCACCATCACGACAGTGGTACACCGGGGAGCTGTTTTTT. It is translated as CASSPSRQWYTGELFF.

The chain is built from TRBV9 and TRBJ1-5; 11 positions match TRBD1. Germline CDR1 is SGDLS and CDR2 is YYNGEE. V was pared by 2 bases and J by 7 bases, with 2 bases of the junction left unmatched. The CDR3 is made up of 14 amino acids. The CDR3 coding sequence is TGTGCCAGCAGCGTGGGGACAGGGGGACAGCCCCAGCATTTT. Translation gives CASSVGTGGQPQHF.

The V gene is TRBV27, the J gene TRBJ1-1, with D possibly being TRBD1 (6 bases). The CDR3 extends over 16 amino acids. The germline V and J ends were trimmed by 0 bases and 2 bases, with 13 bases remaining between them. CDR1 and CDR2 (germline): MNHEY, SMNVEV (reference sequence). CDR3: CASSLSRGIPNTEAFF. CDR3 sequence (DNA): TGTGCCAGCAGTTTATCGAGGGGGATTCCCAACACTGAAGCTTTCTTT.

The chain has TRBV7-9 and TRBJ2-2; D could derive from TRBD1 or TRBD2 (5 bases each). The CDR3 is made up of 13 amino acids. Germline assignment: CDR1 SEHNR and CDR2 FQNEAQ (reference sequence). Between the trimmed V and J ends, which lost 5 bases and 9 bases, there was a span of 13 bases. The chain's CDR3 is CASSPGAGRELFF. CDR3 DNA sequence: TGTGCCAGCAGCCCCGGGGCTGGCCGGGAGCTGTTTTTT.

This clone has a single count. The J gene is TRBJ2-7, the V gene TRBV14, with a possible D match to TRBD2 (5 bases). Trimming took off 1 base at V and 8 bases at J, with 12 bases between the two ends. The germline gives CDR1 SGHDN, CDR2 FVKESK. The CDR3 totals 13 residues. The CDR3 reads CASSQVSGNKQYF. CDR3 sequence (DNA): TGTGCCAGCAGCCAAGTTTCGGGAAATAAGCAGTACTTC. Together with reference TRBV14 and TRBJ2-7, the CDR3 gives the full variable domain: EAGVTQFPSHSVIEKGQTVTLRCDPISGHDNLYWYRRVMGKEIKFLLHFVKESKQDESGMPNNRFLAERTGGTYSTLKVQPAELEDSGVYFCASSQVSGNKQYFGPGTRLTVT.

V is TRBV5-4 and J is TRBJ2-2, with D possibly TRBD1 on 5 matching bases. The CDR3 has 15 amino acids. V dropped 3 bases and J dropped 4 bases, with 13 bases sitting between them. CDR1 and CDR2 from the germline V gene are SGHNT and YYREEE (reference sequence). The CDR3 DNA reads TGTGCCAGCAGCTCTTACAGGCAAATCACCGGGGAGCTGTTTTTT. This sequence encodes CASSSYRQITGELFF.